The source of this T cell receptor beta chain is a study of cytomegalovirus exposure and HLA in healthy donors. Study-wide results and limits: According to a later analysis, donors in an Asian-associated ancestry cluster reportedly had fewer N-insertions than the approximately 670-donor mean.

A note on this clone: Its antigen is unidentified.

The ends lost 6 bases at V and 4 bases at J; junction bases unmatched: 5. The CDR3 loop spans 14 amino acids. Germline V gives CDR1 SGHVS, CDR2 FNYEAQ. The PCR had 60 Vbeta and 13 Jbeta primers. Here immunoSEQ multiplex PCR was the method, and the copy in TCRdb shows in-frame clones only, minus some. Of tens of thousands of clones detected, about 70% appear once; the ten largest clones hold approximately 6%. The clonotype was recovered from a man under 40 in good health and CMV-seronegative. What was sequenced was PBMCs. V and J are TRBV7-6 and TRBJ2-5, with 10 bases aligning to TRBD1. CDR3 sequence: CASSRWDRGETQYF. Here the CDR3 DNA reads TGTGCCAGCAGTCGCTGGGACAGGGGAGAGACCCAGTACTTC.